A single sample gave rise to the 11 T cell receptor beta chains below, sequenced in a study of CD8 T cells in Susac syndrome. Random hexamers primed reverse transcription of about 0.5 to 1 ug RNA. TCRdb reprocessed the immunoSEQ multiplex PCR reads with MiXCR, giving one entry per CDR3 protein. The sample lists about 200,000 distinct CDR3 sequences; approximately 94% were seen once. Sequenced: CD4+ T cells from PBMCs. Receptor source: a human donor with multiple sclerosis.

The chain couples TRBV7-9 to TRBJ2-2; D ambiguous. Between the trimmed V and J ends, which lost 3 bases and 4 bases, there was a span of 15 bases. Germline CDR1 SEHNR, CDR2 FQNEAQ (reference sequence). The CDR3 is 16 residues long. CDR3 sequence: CASSFDIPRVTGELFF. For the CDR3, the DNA is TGTGCCAGCAGCTTTGACATCCCAAGGGTCACCGGGGAGCTGTTTTTT.

The chain couples TRBV18 to TRBJ1-6, with a tentative D call TRBD1 (6 bases). V shed 2 bases and J shed 10 bases, with 15 bases lying between them. The length of the CDR3 is 15 residues. Germline CDR1 and CDR2: KGHSH and LQKENI. The CDR3 bases are TGTGCCAGCTCACCAACGTCGGCAGGGGACTCACCCCTCCACTTT. Encoded protein: CASSPTSAGDSPLHF.

The chain links TRBV29-1 to TRBJ2-3; 11 bases agree with TRBD1. In germline, CDR1 is SQVTM, CDR2 ANQGSEA. The trim removed 6 bases at V and 2 bases at J, leaving 1 base unmatched. This CDR3 comprises 13 residues. The CDR3: CSVGQGATDTQYF. The DNA of the CDR3 is TGCAGCGTCGGACAGGGGGCCACAGATACGCAGTATTTT.

This chain joins TRBV30 and TRBJ1-2, with 8 bases that match TRBD1. Germline lookup yields CDR1 GTSNPN and CDR2 SVGIG (reference sequence). This CDR3 has 12 residues. Trimming took 4 bases from V and 4 from J; bases not matched to a gene: 2. As DNA, the CDR3 is TGTGCCTGGACCCAGGGGGCCTATGGCTACACCTTC. Residues: CAWTQGAYGYTF. Full variable domain (outside the CDR3, taken from reference TRBV30 and TRBJ1-2): SQTIHQWPATLVQPVGSPLSLECTVEGTSNPNLYWYRQAAGRGLQLLFYSVGIGQISSEVPQNLSASRPQDRQFILSSKKLLLSDSGFYLCAWTQGAYGYTFGSGTRLTVV.

The rearrangement uses TRBV30 and TRBJ1-2; no firm D call. V was trimmed by 0 bases and J by 8 bases, leaving 16 bases between them. The germline CDR1 and CDR2 sequences are GTSNPN and SVGIG (reference sequence). This CDR3 spans 14 amino acids. The CDR3 here is CAWSVLGPVGGYTF. For the CDR3, the DNA is TGTGCCTGGAGTGTACTAGGGCCAGTTGGGGGCTACACCTTC.

V usage is TRBV5-1 and J usage is TRBJ2-1; 7 bases align to TRBD2. V lost 1 base to trimming and J lost 6 bases; unmatched junction nucleotides: 7. Per the germline V gene, CDR1 is SGHRS and CDR2 is YFSETQ. This CDR3 is 15 amino acids long. Here the CDR3 reads CASSLYLPGGNEQFF. CDR3 nucleotide sequence: TGCGCCAGCAGCTTGTATCTTCCGGGAGGCAATGAGCAGTTCTTC.

The CDR3 bases are TGTGCCAGCAGCCAAGATCCATCCTCACATACGCAGTATTTT. Amino acids: CASSQDPSSHTQYF. The chain couples TRBV3-1 to TRBJ2-3; no definite D call. V dropped 0 bases and J dropped 7 bases, with 11 bases sitting between them. CDR3 length equals 14 residues. Germline CDR1 and CDR2: LGHDT and YNNKEL (reference sequence).

The rearrangement links TRBV20-1 to TRBJ2-3, with 10 bases lining up with TRBD2. The CDR3 spans 16 residues. V shed 3 bases, J shed 5 bases, and the junction held 11 bases outside the gene matches. Germline CDR1 DFQATT, CDR2 SNEGSKA (reference sequence). The CDR3 protein is CSASALAGEIGDTQYF. The CDR3 DNA is TGCAGTGCTAGTGCTCTAGCGGGGGAAATTGGAGATACGCAGTATTTT.

The rearrangement links TRBV30 to TRBJ2-7, with D perhaps being TRBD1 or TRBD2 (5 bases each). CDR3 length equals 11 residues. Germline assignment: CDR1 GTSNPN and CDR2 SVGIG (reference sequence). This CDR3 reads CARGLPGMQYF. Written as DNA, the CDR3 is TGTGCACGGGGCCTCCCAGGGATGCAGTACTTC.

The chain couples TRBV20-1 to TRBJ2-5, with D perhaps matching TRBD2 (5 bases). Trimming stripped 2 bases from V and 2 bases from J, with 9 bases between. The V gene's germline CDR1 is DFQATT and CDR2 SNEGSKA (reference sequence). This CDR3 has 13 amino acids. CDR3 nucleotide sequence: TGCAGTGCTAGACGGGGTGGTCAAGAGACCCAGTACTTC. This encodes CSARRGGQETQYF.

This clonotype has just one count. This chain connects TRBV30 to TRBJ1-6; no clear D gene. Per the germline V gene, CDR1 is GTSNPN and CDR2 is SVGIG (reference sequence). There are 13 residues in the CDR3. Trimming shortened V by 5 bases and J by 6 bases, and 11 bases separated the two germline ends. The CDR3 DNA follows: TGTGCCTGGGGAAGAGAGGGTAATTCACCCCTCCACTTT. Residues: CAWGREGNSPLHF.